One and the same sample provided the 21 T cell receptor beta chains below, sequenced in a study of T cell responses to AZD1222 COVID-19 vaccine. Produced via immunoSEQ multiplex PCR; TCRdb's table is partial and in-frame only. This table holds more than 50,000 clones, more than 65% found once. The starting material was peripheral blood, obtained on day 0 of AZD1222 vaccination. The receptors derive from an adult in good health.

V and J are TRBV19 and TRBJ2-3; TRBD2 aligns across 7 bases. Looked up from germline, CDR1 is LNHDA and CDR2 is SQIVND (reference sequence). The CDR3 sequence is 14 residues long. The V segment lost 3 bases and the J segment 4 bases; nucleotides outside the gene matches: 4. CDR3 sequence reads: CASSMWGRADTQYF. For the CDR3, the DNA is TGTGCCAGTAGTATGTGGGGGAGGGCAGATACGCAGTATTTT.

The chain combines TRBV7-9 with TRBJ1-2; 8 bases fit TRBD1. CDR3 size: 15 residues. Germline V gene data show CDR1 as SEHNR and CDR2 as FQNEAQ (reference sequence). The V segment lost 5 bases and the J segment 4 bases; nucleotides outside the gene matches: 9. CDR3 DNA: TGTGCCAGCAGCGAAGGGACAGGTGATCGCTATGGCTACACCTTC. Translating it yields CASSEGTGDRYGYTF.

The V call is TRBV6-5, the J call TRBJ1-4, with a weak D call TRBD1 (5 bases). Germline CDR1 and CDR2: MNHEY and SVGAGI. V shed 2 bases and J shed 6 bases, with 10 bases lying between them. The CDR3 is 14 residues long. This CDR3 reads CASSYRGEDEKLFF. The CDR3 coding sequence is TGTGCCAGCAGTTACCGGGGGGAGGATGAAAAACTGTTTTTT.

The V gene is TRBV4-1, the J gene TRBJ2-1, with a tentative D call TRBD1 (6 bases). Between the trimmed V and J ends, which lost 5 bases and 6 bases, there was a span of 17 bases. The CDR3 has 15 amino acids. Germline V gene sequence: CDR1 MGHRA, CDR2 YSYEKL. The CDR3 sequence is CASSKLGIQGNEQFF. In nucleotides, the CDR3 is TGCGCCAGCAGCAAATTAGGAATACAGGGCAATGAGCAGTTCTTC.

The genes are TRBV11-3 and TRBJ2-4, with a weak D call TRBD2 (5 bases). Germline CDR1 SGHNT, CDR2 YENEEA. The V end was cut by 0 bases, the J end by 7 bases, with 10 bases between. CDR3 length: 14 amino acids. CDR3 in DNA: TGTGCCAGCAGCTTAGAAGGGAGAGGGAACATTCAGTACTTC. Its protein product is CASSLEGRGNIQYF.

The V call is TRBV6-4, the J call TRBJ1-5; D is unclear. The CDR3 has 18 residues. With 0 bases removed from V and 0 bases from J, the gap between germline ends came to 15 bases. The germline V gene has CDR1 MRHNA and CDR2 SNTAGT. In DNA form, the CDR3 reads TGTGCCAGCAGTGACTCGAATTTCCCGGGTACTAGCAATCAGCCCCAGCATTTT. Translating gives CASSDSNFPGTSNQPQHF.

This chain joins TRBV7-2 and TRBJ2-1; D not certain. Germline assignment: CDR1 SGHTA and CDR2 FQGNSA. This CDR3 contains 15 residues. Trimming removed 4 bases from V and 12 bases from J, with 22 bases in between. The CDR3 is CASSSSNYGTLGQFF. The DNA for the CDR3 is TGTGCCAGCAGCTCCAGCAACTATGGAACTTTAGGGCAGTTCTTC.

The chain joins TRBV7-2 to TRBJ2-7, with TRBD1 matching 8 bases. CDR1 and CDR2 (germline): SGHTA, FQGNSA. V trimming: 3 bases; J trimming: 7 bases; junction bases outside the gene matches: 2. This CDR3 is 12 amino acids long. CDR3 nucleotides: TGTGCCAGCAGCTTCGACAGGGGAGAGCAGTACTTC. It codes for CASSFDRGEQYF.

This clone has just one count. The chain uses TRBV28 and TRBJ1-5; tentative D call: TRBD1 (5 bases). The V end was cut by 2 bases, the J end by 8 bases, with 13 bases between. Germline V gene lookup returns CDR1 MDHEN and CDR2 SYDVKM. This CDR3 is built from 14 residues. The CDR3 here is CASSLNGGEKPQHF. The CDR3 DNA reads TGTGCCAGCAGTTTAAACGGGGGGGAGAAGCCCCAGCATTTT.

This chain connects TRBV6-5 to TRBJ2-5; tentatively, D is TRBD1 (5 bases). CDR1 is MNHEY and CDR2 is SVGAGI in the germline V gene. Trimming took 3 bases from V and 5 from J, leaving 13 bases between them. The CDR3 spans 14 residues. The CDR3 sequence: CASSYDRQKETQYF. The CDR3 DNA sequence: TGTGCCAGCAGTTATGATCGACAGAAGGAGACCCAGTACTTC.

The rearrangement joins TRBV7-9 to TRBJ1-4; D is ambiguous. The V gene lost 2 bases and the J gene lost 6 bases, with 13 bases spanning the gap. CDR1 and CDR2 (germline): SEHNR, FQNEAQ (reference sequence). This CDR3 has 15 amino acids. This chain's CDR3 is CASSLYLAGDEKLFF. The CDR3 DNA is TGTGCCAGCAGCTTATACCTTGCAGGAGATGAAAAACTGTTTTTT. The full variable domain, its missing parts supplied by reference TRBV7-9 and TRBJ1-4, is DTGVSQNPRHKITKRGQNVTFRCDPISEHNRLYWYRQTLGQGPEFLTYFQNEAQLEKSRLLSDRFSAERPKGSFSTLEIQRTEQGDSAMYLCASSLYLAGDEKLFFGSGTQLSVL.

The chain couples TRBV18 to TRBJ2-5, with D possibly matching TRBD2 (6 bases). CDR1 is KGHSH, CDR2 LQKENI, per germline. V was pared by 0 bases and J by 4 bases, with 6 bases between. The CDR3 is 13 amino acids. The CDR3 coding sequence is TGTGCCAGCTCACCACCGCGGGGAGAGACCCAGTACTTC. Its translation is CASSPPRGETQYF.

The chain couples TRBV7-8 to TRBJ2-3; 7 nucleotides align to TRBD2. J was trimmed by 3 bases and V by 10 bases; bases with no gene match: 22. The germline V gene encodes CDR1 SGHVS and CDR2 FQNEAQ. This CDR3 has 18 amino acids. CDR3 in DNA: TGTGCCATCCCGGACGAACGGGAGGAACGGACAAGAACAGATACGCAGTATTTT. Translated: CAIPDEREERTRTDTQYF.

The rearrangement joins TRBV5-1 to TRBJ2-7, with a tentative D call TRBD2 (7 bases). Per germline, CDR1 SGHRS and CDR2 YFSETQ. This CDR3 has 14 residues. Deletions cut 3 bases from V and 5 bases from J, with 15 bases between. The chain's CDR3 is CASSSGGTEDEQYF. The DNA of the CDR3 is TGCGCCAGCAGCTCGGGGGGCACCGAGGACGAGCAGTACTTC.

The chain carries TRBV28 and TRBJ2-1; D gene unclear. The V and J ends lost 2 bases and 3 bases respectively, with 2 bases between them. The CDR3 sequence is 12 residues long. Germline V lookup: CDR1 MDHEN, CDR2 SYDVKM. The CDR3, as DNA: TGTGCCAGCAGTTTAATCTACAATGAGCAGTTCTTC. It is translated as CASSLIYNEQFF.

The chain links TRBV19 to TRBJ2-4, with D uncertain. Germline-derived CDR1 and CDR2 are LNHDA and SQIVND (reference sequence). The V gene lost 4 bases and the J gene lost 0 bases, with 4 bases spanning the gap. CDR3 length: 13 residues. CDR3: CASSTLAKNIQYF. The DNA of the CDR3 is TGTGCCAGTAGTACCTTAGCCAAAAACATTCAGTACTTC. Drawing the rest from reference TRBV19 and TRBJ2-4, the complete variable domain is DGGITQSPKYLFRKEGQNVTLSCEQNLNHDAMYWYRQDPGQGLRLIYYSQIVNDFQKGDIAEGYSVSREKKESFPLTVTSAQKNPTAFYLCASSTLAKNIQYFGAGTRLSVL.

The chain has TRBV2 and TRBJ2-3; no clear D gene. Between the trimmed V and J ends, which lost 1 base and 2 bases, there was a span of 13 bases. The V gene's germline CDR1 is SNHLY and CDR2 FYNNEI. The CDR3 is made up of 16 amino acids. The CDR3 DNA reads as TGTGCCAGCAGTGAAGAGAGTGCGGCGATCACAGATACGCAGTATTTT. Amino acids: CASSEESAAITDTQYF.

This sequence joins TRBV14 and TRBJ1-4, with TRBD1 matching over 8 bases. The CDR3 loop spans 15 amino acids. Germline CDR1 reads SGHDN; CDR2 reads FVKESK. V lost 1 base to trimming and J lost 7 bases; unmatched junction nucleotides: 5. CDR3 sequence: CASSQAAGGSEKLFF. CDR3 DNA: TGTGCCAGCAGCCAAGCGGCAGGGGGCTCTGAAAAACTGTTTTTT.

The chain links TRBV24-1 to TRBJ1-1; no definite D call. Germline loops: CDR1 KGHDR, CDR2 SFDVKD. The CDR3 runs to 12 residues. V was clipped by 6 bases and J by 3 bases, with 7 bases between them. The CDR3 is CATSRQDTEAFF. The DNA for the CDR3 is TGTGCCACCAGTCGGCAGGACACTGAAGCTTTCTTT.

The rearrangement joins TRBV5-6 to TRBJ1-2, with 7 positions matching TRBD1. Germline CDR1 and CDR2: SGHDT and YYEEEE. The CDR3 spans 14 residues. Unmatched junction bases numbered 3, after V lost 0 bases and J lost 4 bases. The CDR3 DNA reads as TGTGCCAGCAGCTTGGCGGGACAGTTCTATGGCTACACCTTC. As protein: CASSLAGQFYGYTF.

The gene calls are TRBV6-5 and TRBJ1-2; 7 bases match TRBD1. The CDR3 sequence is 11 residues long. Germline V lookup: CDR1 MNHEY, CDR2 SVGAGI. V shed 11 bases, J shed 3 bases, and the junction held 3 bases outside the gene matches. Here the CDR3 reads CAGGTDYGYTF. The CDR3 DNA is TGTGCCGGGGGGACAGACTATGGCTACACCTTC.